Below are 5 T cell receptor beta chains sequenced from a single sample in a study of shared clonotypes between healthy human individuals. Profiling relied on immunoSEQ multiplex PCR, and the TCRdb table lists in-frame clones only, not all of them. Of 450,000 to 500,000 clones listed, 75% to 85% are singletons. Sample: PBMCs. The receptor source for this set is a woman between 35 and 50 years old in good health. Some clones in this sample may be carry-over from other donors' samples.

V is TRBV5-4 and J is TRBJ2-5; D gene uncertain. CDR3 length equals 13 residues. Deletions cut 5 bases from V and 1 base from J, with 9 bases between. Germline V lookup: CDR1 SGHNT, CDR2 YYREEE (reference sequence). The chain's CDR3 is CASRPGPQETQYF. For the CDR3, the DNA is TGTGCCAGCAGGCCCGGGCCCCAAGAGACCCAGTACTTC.

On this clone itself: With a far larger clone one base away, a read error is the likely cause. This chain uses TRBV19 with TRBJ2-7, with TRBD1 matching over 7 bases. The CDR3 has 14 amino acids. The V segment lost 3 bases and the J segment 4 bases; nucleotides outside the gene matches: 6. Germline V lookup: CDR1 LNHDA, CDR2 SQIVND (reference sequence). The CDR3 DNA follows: TGTGCCAGTAGTATCCCGGGACAGAAATACGAGCAGTACTTC. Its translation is CASSIPGQKYEQYF.

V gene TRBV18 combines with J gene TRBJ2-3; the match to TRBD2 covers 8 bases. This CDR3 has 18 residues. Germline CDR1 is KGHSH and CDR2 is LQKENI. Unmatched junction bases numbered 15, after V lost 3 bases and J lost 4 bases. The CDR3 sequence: CASSPRGGAGAGADTQYF. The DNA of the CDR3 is TGTGCCAGCTCACCGAGGGGAGGAGCGGGAGCAGGTGCAGATACGCAGTATTTT.

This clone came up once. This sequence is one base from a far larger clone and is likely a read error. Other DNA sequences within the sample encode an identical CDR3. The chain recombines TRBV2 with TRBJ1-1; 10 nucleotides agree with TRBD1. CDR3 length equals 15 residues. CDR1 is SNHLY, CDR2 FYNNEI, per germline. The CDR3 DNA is TGTGCCAGCAGTGAATGGGACAGGGGCTCTCCTGAAGCCTTCTTT. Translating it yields CASSEWDRGSPEAFF.

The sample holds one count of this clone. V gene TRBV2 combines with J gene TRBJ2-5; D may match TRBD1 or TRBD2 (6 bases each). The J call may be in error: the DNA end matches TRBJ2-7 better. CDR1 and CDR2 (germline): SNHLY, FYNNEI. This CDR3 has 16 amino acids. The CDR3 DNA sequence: TGTGCCACCCACGGGGGCCGAGCGGTAAGGGTCCACGAGCAGTACTTC. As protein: CATHGGRAVRVHEQYF.